Included here is one T cell receptor (beta chain) sequence, with context. Its cognate antigen is unknown. This sample is drawn from a study of T cells in narcolepsy. Sequenced by immunoSEQ multiplex PCR; TCRdb stores in-frame clones only, minus some. This table holds tens of thousands of clones, around 88% found once. General study points: Same-patient CSF and blood CD4+ T cell clonotypes included HCRT-specific and TRIB2-specific autoreactive ones. Reportedly, autoreactive clonotypes were serially detected in patients' blood but not controls'. Autoreactive clone sequences were missing from some blood memory CD4+ repertoires.

The sequencing sample was made of CD45RA- memory CD4+ T cells from PBMCs. This TCR derives from a human donor with narcolepsy.

CDR3 protein: CASLTGRRDGYTF. In DNA form, the CDR3 reads TGTGCCAGCCTGACGGGGCGCCGGGATGGCTACACCTTC. This rearrangement joins TRBV21-1 to TRBJ1-2. TRBV21-1 is noted as a pseudogene. The CDR3 contains 13 residues.